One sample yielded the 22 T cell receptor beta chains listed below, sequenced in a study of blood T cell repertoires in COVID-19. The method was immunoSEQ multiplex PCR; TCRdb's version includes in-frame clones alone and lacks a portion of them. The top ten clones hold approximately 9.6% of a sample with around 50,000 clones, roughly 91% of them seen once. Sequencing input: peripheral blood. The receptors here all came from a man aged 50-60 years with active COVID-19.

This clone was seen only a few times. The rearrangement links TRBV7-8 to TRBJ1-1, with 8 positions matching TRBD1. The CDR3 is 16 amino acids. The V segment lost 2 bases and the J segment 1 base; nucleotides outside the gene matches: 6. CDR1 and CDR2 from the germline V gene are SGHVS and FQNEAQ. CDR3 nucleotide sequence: TGTGCCAGCAGCTTAAGCAGGGGGCAATGGAACACTGAAGCTTTCTTT. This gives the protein CASSLSRGQWNTEAFF.

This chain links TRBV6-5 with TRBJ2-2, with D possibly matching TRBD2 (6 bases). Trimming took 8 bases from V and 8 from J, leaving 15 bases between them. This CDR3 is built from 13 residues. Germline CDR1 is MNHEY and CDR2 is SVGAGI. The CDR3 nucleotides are TGTGCCAGCGTAACCAGCGGAGGGGGGGAGCTGTTTTTT. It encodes CASVTSGGGELFF.

CDR3 residues: CASSREGFNQPQHF. CDR3 DNA sequence: TGTGCCAGCAGTCGAGAGGGATTCAATCAGCCCCAGCATTTT. J is TRBJ1-5 and V is TRBV3-1 (or the pseudogene TRBV3-2); D gene uncertain. The V end was cut by 6 bases, the J end by 3 bases, with 12 bases between. The length of the CDR3 is 14 residues. Germline loops: CDR1 LGHDT, CDR2 YNNKEL (reference sequence).

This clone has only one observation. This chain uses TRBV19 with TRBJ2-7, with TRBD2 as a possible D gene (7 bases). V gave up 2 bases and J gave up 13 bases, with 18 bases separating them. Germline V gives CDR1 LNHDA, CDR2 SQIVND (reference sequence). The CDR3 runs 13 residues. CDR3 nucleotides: TGTGCCAGTAGTATATCCGTGGCGGGGGCGTCTTACTTC. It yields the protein CASSISVAGASYF.

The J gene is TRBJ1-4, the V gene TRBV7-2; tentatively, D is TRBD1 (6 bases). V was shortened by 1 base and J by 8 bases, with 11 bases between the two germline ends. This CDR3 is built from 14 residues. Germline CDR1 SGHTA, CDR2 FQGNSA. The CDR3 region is CASSLGGGMEKLFF. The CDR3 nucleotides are TGTGCCAGCAGCTTAGGGGGGGGCATGGAAAAACTGTTTTTT.

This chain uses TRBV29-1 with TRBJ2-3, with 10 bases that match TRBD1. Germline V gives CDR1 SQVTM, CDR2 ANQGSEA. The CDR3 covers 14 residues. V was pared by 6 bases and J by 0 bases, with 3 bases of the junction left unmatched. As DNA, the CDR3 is TGCAGCGTCACGGACAGGGGGAGCACAGATACGCAGTATTTT. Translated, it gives CSVTDRGSTDTQYF.

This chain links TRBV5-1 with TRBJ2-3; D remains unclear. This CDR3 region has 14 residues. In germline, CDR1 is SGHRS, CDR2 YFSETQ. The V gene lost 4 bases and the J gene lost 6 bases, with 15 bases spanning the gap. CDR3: CASSLPERGDTQYF. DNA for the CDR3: TGCGCCAGCAGCCTCCCCGAGCGCGGTGATACGCAGTATTTT.

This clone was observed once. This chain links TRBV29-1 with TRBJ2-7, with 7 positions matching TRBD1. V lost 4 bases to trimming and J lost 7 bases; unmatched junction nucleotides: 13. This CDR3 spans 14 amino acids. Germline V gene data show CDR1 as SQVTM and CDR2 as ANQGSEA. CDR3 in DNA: TGCAGCGTTGGAGGGGGCAGGGGTCCGGGTGAGCAGTACTTC. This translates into CSVGGGRGPGEQYF.

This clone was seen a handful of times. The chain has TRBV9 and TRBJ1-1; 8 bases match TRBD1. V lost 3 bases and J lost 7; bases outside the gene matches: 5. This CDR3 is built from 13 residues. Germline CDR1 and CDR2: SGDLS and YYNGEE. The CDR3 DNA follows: TGTGCCAGCAGCGCTCAGGGGGCTTATGAAGCTTTCTTT. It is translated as CASSAQGAYEAFF.

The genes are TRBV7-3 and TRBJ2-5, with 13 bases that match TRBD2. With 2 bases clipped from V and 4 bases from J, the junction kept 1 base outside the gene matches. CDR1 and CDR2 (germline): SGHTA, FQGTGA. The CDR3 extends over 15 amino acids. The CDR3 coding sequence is TGTGCCAGCAGCTTAGGACTAGCGGGAGCAGAGACCCAGTACTTC. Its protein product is CASSLGLAGAETQYF.

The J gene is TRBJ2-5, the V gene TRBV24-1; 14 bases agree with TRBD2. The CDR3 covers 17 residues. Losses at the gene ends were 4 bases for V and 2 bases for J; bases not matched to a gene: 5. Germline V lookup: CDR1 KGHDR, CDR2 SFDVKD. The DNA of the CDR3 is TGTGCCACCAGTGAGCGGACTAGCGGGAGGACACAAGAGACCCAGTACTTC. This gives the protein CATSERTSGRTQETQYF.

DNA for the CDR3: TGTGCCAGCAGTTACTTTCCGTTTGAAGCTTTCTTT. Residues: CASSYFPFEAFF. V is TRBV6-2 or TRBV6-3 and J is TRBJ1-1; no reliable D call. V was clipped by 1 base and J by 7 bases, with 7 bases between them. CDR3 length: 12 residues. CDR1 is MNHEY and CDR2 is SVGEGT in the germline V gene.

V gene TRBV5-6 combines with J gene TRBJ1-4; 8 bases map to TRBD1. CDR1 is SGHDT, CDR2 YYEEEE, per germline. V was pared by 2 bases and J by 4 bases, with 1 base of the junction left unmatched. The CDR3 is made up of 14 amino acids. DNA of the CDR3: TGTGCCAGCAGCTTAACAGGGGGTAATGAAAAACTGTTTTTT. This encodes CASSLTGGNEKLFF. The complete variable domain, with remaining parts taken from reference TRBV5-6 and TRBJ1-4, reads DAGVTQSPTHLIKTRGQQVTLRCSPKSGHDTVSWYQQALGQGPQFIFQYYEEEERQRGNFPDRFSGHQFPNYSSELNVNALLLGDSALYLCASSLTGGNEKLFFGSGTQLSVL.

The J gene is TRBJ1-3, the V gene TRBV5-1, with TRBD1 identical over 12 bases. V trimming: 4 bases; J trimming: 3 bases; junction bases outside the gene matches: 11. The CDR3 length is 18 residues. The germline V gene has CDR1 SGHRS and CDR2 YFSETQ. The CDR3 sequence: CASSPLAGTGGSGNTIYF. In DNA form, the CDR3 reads TGCGCCAGCAGCCCCCTAGCGGGGACAGGGGGCAGTGGAAACACCATATATTTT.

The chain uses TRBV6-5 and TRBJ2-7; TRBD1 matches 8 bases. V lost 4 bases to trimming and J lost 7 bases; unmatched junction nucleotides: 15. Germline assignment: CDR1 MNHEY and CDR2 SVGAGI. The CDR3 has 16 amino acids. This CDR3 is CASSSLFSGQGGEQYF. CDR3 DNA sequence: TGTGCCAGCAGTTCCCTCTTCTCTGGACAGGGTGGGGAGCAGTACTTC.

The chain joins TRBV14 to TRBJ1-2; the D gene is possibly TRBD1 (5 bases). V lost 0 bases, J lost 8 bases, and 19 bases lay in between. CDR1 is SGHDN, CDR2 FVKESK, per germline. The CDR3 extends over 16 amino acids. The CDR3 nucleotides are TGTGCCAGCAGCCAAGAAAGGGGTTTCTGGGTTCGCGGCTACACCTTC. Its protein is CASSQERGFWVRGYTF.

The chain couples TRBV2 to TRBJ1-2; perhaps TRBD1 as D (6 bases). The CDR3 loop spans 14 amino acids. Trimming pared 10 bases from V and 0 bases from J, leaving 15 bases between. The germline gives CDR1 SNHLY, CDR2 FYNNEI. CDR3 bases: TGTGCCAACTCCGGACAGTTAACTAACTATGGCTACACCTTC. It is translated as CANSGQLTNYGYTF.

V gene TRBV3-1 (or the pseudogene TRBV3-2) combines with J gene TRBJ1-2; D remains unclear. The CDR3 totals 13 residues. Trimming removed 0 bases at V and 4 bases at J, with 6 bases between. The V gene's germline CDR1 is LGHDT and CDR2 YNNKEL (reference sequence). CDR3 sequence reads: CASSQDFLYGYTF. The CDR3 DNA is TGTGCCAGCAGCCAAGATTTCCTCTATGGCTACACCTTC.

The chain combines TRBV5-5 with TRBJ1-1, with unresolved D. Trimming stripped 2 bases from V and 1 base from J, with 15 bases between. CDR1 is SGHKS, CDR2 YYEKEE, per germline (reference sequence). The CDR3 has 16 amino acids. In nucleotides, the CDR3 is TGTGCCAGCAGCTTATTCAACAGTTACGAGAACACTGAAGCTTTCTTT. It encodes CASSLFNSYENTEAFF.

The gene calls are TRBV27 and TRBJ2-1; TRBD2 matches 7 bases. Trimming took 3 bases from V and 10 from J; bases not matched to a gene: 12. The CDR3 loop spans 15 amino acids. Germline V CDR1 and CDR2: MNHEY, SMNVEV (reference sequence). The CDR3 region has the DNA TGTGCCAGCAGTTTTCGCGGGAGACTCACGCGAGAGCAGTTCTTC. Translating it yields CASSFRGRLTREQFF.

This CDR3 reads CATTGQGFGEQFF. The CDR3 DNA reads as TGTGCCACTACGGGACAGGGGTTCGGTGAGCAGTTCTTC. The J gene is TRBJ2-1, the V gene TRBV25-1; 10 bases map to TRBD1. J was trimmed by 9 bases and V by 10 bases; bases with no gene match: 9. The germline V gene has CDR1 MGHDK and CDR2 SYGVNS. The CDR3 length is 13 residues.

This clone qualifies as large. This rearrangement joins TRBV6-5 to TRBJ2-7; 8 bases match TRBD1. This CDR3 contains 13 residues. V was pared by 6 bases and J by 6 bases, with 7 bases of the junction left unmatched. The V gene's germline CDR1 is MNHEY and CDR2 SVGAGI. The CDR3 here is CASRLQGASEQYF. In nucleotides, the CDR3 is TGTGCCAGCAGACTTCAGGGGGCCAGCGAGCAGTACTTC.